Reported below is one T cell receptor (beta chain). The sample comes from a study of OX40 agonist ivuxolimab in advanced cancers. Study in general: Patient treatment consisted of intravenous ivuxolimab administration every 2 weeks at 0.01 to 10 mg/kg.

TCRdb's table, derived via immunoSEQ multiplex PCR, lists solely in-frame clones and lacks some. The sample includes about 89,000 clones, approximately 90% of them seen just once. Blood draws occurred at baseline, cycle 4 day 1, and cycle 7 day 1. The starting material was CD4+ or CD8+ T cells sorted from blood, obtained in a trial of the OX40 agonist ivuxolimab. This TCR derives from an adult with an advanced solid tumor such as melanoma, head and neck, liver or kidney cancer.

For the CDR3, the DNA is TGTGCCAGCAGGCAAGCCTCAGGGTACATTCAGTACTTC. Its translation is CASRQASGYIQYF. The genes are TRBV7-2 and TRBJ2-4, with a possible D match to TRBD1 (5 bases). Between the trimmed V and J ends, which lost 6 bases and 8 bases, there was a span of 14 bases. This CDR3 spans 13 amino acids. Per germline, CDR1 SGHTA and CDR2 FQGNSA.